The 9 T cell receptor beta chains given below trace back to one sample, sequenced in a study of blood T cell repertoires in COVID-19. The repertoire was sequenced with immunoSEQ multiplex PCR; TCRdb's copy has only in-frame clones and lacks some. The sample has 180,000 or so clones, around 83% seen once. Sequenced: PBMCs or T cells enriched from blood (not recorded which). These receptors originate from a woman aged 50 to 60 in a cohort exposed to, infected with or recovered from COVID-19 (not recorded which).

This chain joins TRBV3-1 (or the pseudogene TRBV3-2) and TRBJ1-3; weak D call: TRBD1 (5 bases). Trimming left V 1 base short and J 4 bases short, with 17 bases between. The CDR3 totals 17 residues. Looked up from germline, CDR1 is LGHDT and CDR2 is YNNKEL (reference sequence). The CDR3 coding sequence is TGTGCCAGCAGCCAAGTTCACACAGGCTGGGAAGGAAACACCATATATTTT. Amino acids: CASSQVHTGWEGNTIYF.

The rearrangement joins TRBV7-3 to TRBJ1-2, with a tentative D call TRBD1 (6 bases). With 3 bases removed from V and 2 bases from J, the gap between germline ends came to 13 bases. CDR1 is SGHTA, CDR2 FQGTGA, per germline. This CDR3 spans 15 amino acids. CDR3 amino acids: CASSLEAGANYGYTF. The CDR3 bases are TGTGCCAGCAGCTTGGAGGCAGGGGCAAACTATGGCTACACCTTC.

The V call is TRBV9, the J call TRBJ1-1; 7 positions agree with TRBD1. The trim removed 5 bases at V and 3 bases at J, leaving 4 bases unmatched. CDR1 is SGDLS, CDR2 YYNGEE, per germline. The CDR3 is made up of 13 amino acids. The CDR3 DNA reads TGTGCCAGCAGTTTAGGGGGCGACACTGAAGCTTTCTTT. Translated, it gives CASSLGGDTEAFF.

This chain joins TRBV18 and TRBJ2-1; D gene uncertain. The CDR3 loop spans 17 amino acids. V was cut by 0 bases and J by 3 bases, with 15 bases left in between. Germline CDR1 KGHSH, CDR2 LQKENI. The CDR3 DNA reads as TGTGCCAGCTCACCACCGTCAGGTAGTAACTTCTACAATGAGCAGTTCTTC. Its protein is CASSPPSGSNFYNEQFF.

The chain recombines TRBV7-2 with TRBJ2-1; D may be TRBD2 (5 bases). The length of the CDR3 is 14 residues. Looked up from germline, CDR1 is SGHTA and CDR2 is FQGNSA. V was pared by 3 bases and J by 5 bases, with 11 bases between. The CDR3 sequence is CASSFRSGNNEQFF. The CDR3 nucleotides read TGTGCCAGCAGCTTTAGGAGCGGAAACAATGAGCAGTTCTTC.

The chain uses TRBV12-3 or TRBV12-4 and TRBJ2-1; tentatively, D is TRBD2 (7 bases). This CDR3 is 12 amino acids long. The V gene lost 7 bases and the J gene lost 13 bases, with 17 bases spanning the gap. CDR3 amino acids: CASKGGRDRQFF. CDR3 bases: TGTGCCAGCAAGGGGGGGCGGGATCGACAGTTCTTC.

The CDR3 region has the DNA TGTGCCAGCTCACCGACTAGCGGCACCGGGGAGCTGTTTTTT. Encoded protein: CASSPTSGTGELFF. The genes are TRBV18 and TRBJ2-2; 9 bases map to TRBD2. The CDR3 loop spans 14 amino acids. Germline loops: CDR1 KGHSH, CDR2 LQKENI. V trimming: 3 bases; J trimming: 4 bases; junction bases outside the gene matches: 0.

The chain employs TRBV3-1 (or the pseudogene TRBV3-2) and TRBJ2-5; the D gene is possibly TRBD2 (5 bases). The CDR3 contains 14 residues. V was trimmed by 1 base and J by 4 bases, leaving 10 bases between them. CDR1 and CDR2 from the germline V gene are LGHDT and YNNKEL (reference sequence). The CDR3 nucleotides are TGTGCCAGCAGCCAAGTCGGGAACGGAGAGACCCAGTACTTC. It is translated as CASSQVGNGETQYF.

The V call is TRBV7-3, the J call TRBJ2-3; TRBD2 matches 11 bases. Per the germline V gene, CDR1 is SGHTA and CDR2 is FQGTGA. This CDR3 contains 17 residues. V dropped 2 bases and J dropped 5; count of bases not matched to a gene: 9. The CDR3 DNA reads TGTGCCAGCAGCTTAGACTTAGCGGGGGGGCGAAGAGATACGCAGTATTTT. It is translated as CASSLDLAGGRRDTQYF.